This passage covers 16 T cell receptor beta chains from one sample sequenced in a study of blood T cell repertoires in COVID-19. The repertoire was sequenced with immunoSEQ multiplex PCR; TCRdb's copy has only in-frame clones and lacks some. In the table there are 200,000 to 250,000 clones, roughly 90% of which are singletons. The specimen was peripheral blood. The receptors were sampled from a woman aged 60-75 years with acute or convalescent COVID-19.

The chain joins TRBV7-8 to TRBJ2-7, with 8 positions matching TRBD1. The trim removed 5 bases at V and 5 bases at J, leaving 2 bases unmatched. This CDR3 has 12 amino acids. The V gene's germline CDR1 is SGHVS and CDR2 FQNEAQ. CDR3 amino acids: CASSPTGDEQYF. CDR3 DNA: TGTGCCAGCAGCCCGACAGGGGACGAGCAGTACTTC.

The chain is built from TRBV7-8 and TRBJ1-2, with 7 bases identical to TRBD1. The CDR3 has 15 residues. V lost 4 bases and J lost 4; bases outside the gene matches: 9. Germline loops: CDR1 SGHVS, CDR2 FQNEAQ. The CDR3 coding sequence is TGTGCCAGCAGCTACCTACGGGAGGGGGCCTATGGCTACACCTTC. Residues: CASSYLREGAYGYTF.

This sequence joins TRBV4-2 and TRBJ2-3; the match to TRBD1 covers 10 bases. Germline-derived CDR1 and CDR2 are LGHNA and YNFKEQ. The V and J ends lost 4 bases and 4 bases, in that order; junction bases with no gene match: 5. This CDR3 is built from 15 residues. The CDR3 reads CASSRGTGEPDTQYF. Here the CDR3 DNA reads TGTGCCAGCAGCCGCGGGACAGGGGAGCCAGATACGCAGTATTTT.

This clone was counted a few times. This rearrangement joins TRBV28 to TRBJ1-1, with D unclear. This CDR3 contains 14 residues. The germline V gene has CDR1 MDHEN and CDR2 SYDVKM. The V gene lost 4 bases and the J gene lost 2 bases, with 11 bases spanning the gap. The CDR3 DNA sequence: TGTGCCAGCAGTTCCCCCGGTAGCAACACTGAAGCTTTCTTT. It encodes CASSSPGSNTEAFF.

The rearrangement joins TRBV11-2 to TRBJ1-6; 9 nucleotides agree with TRBD1. The germline V gene has CDR1 SGHAT and CDR2 FQNNGV. J gave up 11 bases and V 1 base, and 6 bases lay outside the gene matches. CDR3 size: 15 residues. DNA of the CDR3: TGTGCCAGCAGCTTAGGCGGGACAGGGTTTACACCCCTCCACTTT. Translated: CASSLGGTGFTPLHF.

This clone turned up a few times. The V call is TRBV6-6, the J call TRBJ1-1, with 9 bases aligning to TRBD1. V lost 7 bases to trimming and J lost 4 bases; unmatched junction nucleotides: 13. This CDR3 comprises 16 residues. CDR1 MNHNY and CDR2 SVGAGI come from the germline V gene (reference sequence). The CDR3 DNA reads as TGTGCCAGCATCCAACAGGGGGCTCGGGGGGCCACTGAAGCTTTCTTT. Translated, it gives CASIQQGARGATEAFF.

Only one count was recorded for this clone. The chain joins TRBV5-1 to TRBJ2-5; perhaps TRBD2 as D (6 bases). V lost 0 bases and J lost 5, with 14 bases in between. This CDR3 comprises 15 residues. Germline CDR1 SGHRS, CDR2 YFSETQ. CDR3 loop: CASSLAQGGGETQYF. DNA of the CDR3: TGCGCCAGCAGCTTGGCCCAAGGAGGAGGGGAGACCCAGTACTTC.

This chain links TRBV7-2 with TRBJ2-1; TRBD2 matches 8 bases. Germline CDR1 SGHTA, CDR2 FQGNSA. Losses at the gene ends were 0 bases for V and 0 bases for J; bases not matched to a gene: 7. The CDR3 has 18 residues. The CDR3 reads CASSLAGLAGYSYNEQFF. DNA for the CDR3: TGTGCCAGCAGCTTAGCCGGGCTAGCGGGTTACTCCTACAATGAGCAGTTCTTC. Complete variable domain (other parts from reference TRBV7-2 and TRBJ2-1): GAGVSQSPSNKVTEKGKDVELRCDPISGHTALYWYRQSLGQGLEFLIYFQGNSAPDKSGLPSDRFSAERTGGSVSTLTIQRTQQEDSAVYLCASSLAGLAGYSYNEQFFGPGTRLTVL.

The genes are TRBV5-4 and TRBJ2-3; 7 bases fit TRBD1. The V gene's germline CDR1 is SGHNT and CDR2 YYREEE (reference sequence). The CDR3 covers 15 residues. V gave up 4 bases and J gave up 0 bases; unmatched junction bases: 5. CDR3 nucleotides: TGTGCCAGCAGCCTACAGGGGCAGAGCACAGATACGCAGTATTTT. This encodes CASSLQGQSTDTQYF.

This chain uses TRBV6-2 or TRBV6-3 with TRBJ2-7; possible D gene TRBD2, 6 bases. Trimming took 3 bases from V and 2 from J, leaving 14 bases between them. Germline values: CDR1 MNHEY, CDR2 SVGEGT. The CDR3 extends over 15 amino acids. This CDR3 is CASSYYAGRAYEQYF. As DNA, the CDR3 is TGTGCCAGCAGTTATTACGCGGGGAGAGCCTACGAGCAGTACTTC.

The chain carries TRBV5-4 and TRBJ2-5, with 8 bases fitting TRBD2. The CDR3 extends over 15 amino acids. CDR1 SGHNT and CDR2 YYREEE come from the germline V gene (reference sequence). Germline trimming cut 4 bases from V and 6 bases from J; bases unmatched to any gene: 11. This chain's CDR3 is CASSTGGPATKTQYF. The CDR3 nucleotides read TGTGCCAGCAGCACGGGGGGGCCTGCTACGAAGACCCAGTACTTC.

The CDR3 region is CASSLTGSGNTIYF. The DNA for the CDR3 is TGTGCCAGCAGCTTAACGGGTTCTGGAAACACCATATATTTT. The rearrangement uses TRBV7-9 and TRBJ1-3; D gene uncertain. The CDR3 runs 14 residues. V was pared by 2 bases and J by 1 base, with 6 bases between. Per the germline V gene, CDR1 is SEHNR and CDR2 is FQNEAQ (reference sequence). The full variable domain, rest sourced from reference TRBV7-9 and TRBJ1-3, is DTGVSQNPRHKITKRGQNVTFRCDPISEHNRLYWYRQTLGQGPEFLTYFQNEAQLEKSRLLSDRFSAERPKGSFSTLEIQRTEQGDSAMYLCASSLTGSGNTIYFGEGSWLTVV.

This chain uses TRBV30 with TRBJ1-2; D possibly corresponds to TRBD1 (5 bases). The CDR3 has 15 amino acids. Germline lookup yields CDR1 GTSNPN and CDR2 SVGIG (reference sequence). The V and J ends lost 0 bases and 0 bases respectively, with 11 bases between them. CDR3 in DNA: TGTGCCTGGAGTGTACGGAGGGGAGCTAACTATGGCTACACCTTC. Translating it yields CAWSVRRGANYGYTF.

The genes are TRBV4-3 and TRBJ2-7; 9 bases fit TRBD1. Germline assignment: CDR1 LGHNA and CDR2 YSLEER. The CDR3 has 14 residues. V gave up 6 bases and J gave up 1 base; unmatched junction bases: 4. Here the CDR3 DNA reads TGCGCCAGCAGTACCGGGACAGGGTCCTACGAGCAGTACTTC. Its translation: CASSTGTGSYEQYF.

The chain is built from TRBV27 and TRBJ1-5, with TRBD1 as a possible D gene (5 bases). Trimming shortened V by 2 bases and J by 3 bases, and 11 bases separated the two germline ends. Per the germline V gene, CDR1 is MNHEY and CDR2 is SMNVEV (reference sequence). CDR3 length: 15 residues. CDR3 sequence reads: CASSLGGGFNQPQHF. The DNA for the CDR3 is TGTGCCAGCAGTTTAGGGGGGGGGTTCAATCAGCCCCAGCATTTT.

This rearrangement joins TRBV28 to TRBJ2-7; 7 positions agree with TRBD2. The germline CDR1 and CDR2 sequences are MDHEN and SYDVKM. Trimming at V came to 5 bases and at J to 4 bases, leaving 11 bases not matched to a gene. The CDR3 consists of 15 residues. Here the CDR3 DNA reads TGTGCCAGCAGTAACACCAGACTAGCCCGTTACGAGCAGTACTTC. Its protein is CASSNTRLARYEQYF. Supplemented by reference TRBV28 and TRBJ2-7, the full variable domain reads DVKVTQSSRYLVKRTGEKVFLECVQDMDHENMFWYRQDPGLGLRLIYFSYDVKMKEKGDIPEGYSVSREKKERFSLILESASTNQTSMYLCASSNTRLARYEQYFGPGTRLTVT.